The 22 T cell receptor beta chains given below trace back to one sample, sequenced in a study of post-analysis software for immune sequencing data. The TCR beta cDNA libraries carried unique molecular identifiers. MiXCR was run by TCRdb on the PCR reads, yielding one entry per CDR3 protein. The sample lists about 200,000 distinct CDR3 sequences; 29% were seen once. These TCRs are of unknown antigen specificity. Study conclusions and caveats: TRBV segments more frequent in patients than in controls numbered roughly five and included TRBV5-6, TRBV5-1 and TRBV20-1.

The sequencing input was blood. The receptors originated from a girl aged 2 to 17 with multiple sclerosis.

This sequence joins TRBV13 and TRBJ2-1; TRBD1 matches at 9 bases. With V trimmed by 4 bases and J by 8 bases, 9 bases remained unmatched. CDR1 PRHDT and CDR2 FYEKMQ come from the germline V gene (reference sequence). CDR3 length equals 15 residues. CDR3 protein: CASSYGQGPSYEQFF. CDR3 bases: TGTGCCAGCAGCTACGGACAGGGGCCGAGCTATGAGCAGTTCTTC. Full variable domain (missing parts from reference TRBV13 and TRBJ2-1): AAGVIQSPRHLIKEKRETATLKCYPIPRHDTVYWYQQGPGQDPQFLISFYEKMQSDKGSIPDRFSAQQFSDYHSELNMSSLELGDSALYFCASSYGQGPSYEQFFGPGTRLTVL.

This chain connects TRBV5-6 to TRBJ1-6; D remains ambiguous. The ends were cut back, 5 bases at V and 8 bases at J, with 14 bases in the middle. This CDR3 spans 14 amino acids. In germline, CDR1 is SGHDT, CDR2 YYEEEE. DNA for the CDR3: TGTGCCAGCAGAGCCCGAACCGCTCATTCACCCCTCCACTTT. Translated, it gives CASRARTAHSPLHF. Together with reference TRBV5-6 and TRBJ1-6, the CDR3 gives the full variable domain: DAGVTQSPTHLIKTRGQQVTLRCSPKSGHDTVSWYQQALGQGPQFIFQYYEEEERQRGNFPDRFSGHQFPNYSSELNVNALLLGDSALYLCASRARTAHSPLHFGNGTRLTVT.

The rearrangement joins TRBV28 to TRBJ2-7; 11 bases are shared with TRBD1. With 4 bases clipped from V and 7 bases from J, the junction kept 12 bases outside the gene matches. CDR1 and CDR2 from the germline V gene are MDHEN and SYDVKM. The CDR3 has 16 residues. For the CDR3, the DNA is TGTGCCAGCAGTTCGATGGACAGGGGGCTTCTTCGGGAGCAGTACTTC. Amino acids: CASSSMDRGLLREQYF.

This clonotype was detected only a few times. The chain recombines TRBV28 with TRBJ1-2; the D is unclear. CDR1 MDHEN and CDR2 SYDVKM come from the germline V gene. The ends were cut back, 10 bases at V and 5 bases at J, with 17 bases in the middle. CDR3 length: 13 amino acids. For the CDR3, the DNA is TGTGCCACCACGGACTCGTCGTGGTATGGCTACACCTTC. It yields the protein CATTDSSWYGYTF.

The chain carries TRBV6-2 or TRBV6-3 and TRBJ2-5; 7 bases agree with TRBD1. The CDR3 runs 13 residues. Germline CDR1 and CDR2: MNHEY and SVGEGT. Trimming took 6 bases from V and 5 from J; bases not matched to a gene: 6. CDR3 DNA sequence: TGTGCCAGCAGGCCGACAGGGCACGAGACCCAGTACTTC. Its protein is CASRPTGHETQYF.

Concerning this clonotype: This sequence may be a read error, since a much larger clone differs from it by one base. The missing conserved phenylalanine or tryptophan at the end of this CDR3 makes a read error likely. The chain recombines TRBV29-1 with TRBJ2-7; D may be TRBD1 (6 bases). Germline CDR1 and CDR2: SQVTM and ANQGSEA. V shed 0 bases and J shed 1 base, with 13 bases lying between them. The CDR3 is 15 amino acids. The CDR3 spells CSVEEGARTSYEQYC. CDR3 bases: TGCAGCGTTGAAGAGGGGGCGCGGACTTCCTACGAGCAGTACTGC.

In DNA, the CDR3 is TGTGCCAGCAGCCCGCCCCGCTCCTTTTCACCCCTCCACTTT. It is translated as CASSPPRSFSPLHF. The chain has TRBV12-3 or TRBV12-4 and TRBJ1-6; D gene uncertain. Between the trimmed V and J ends, which lost 6 bases and 9 bases, there was a span of 15 bases. This CDR3 comprises 14 residues.

This clonotype was detected ten times or more. This chain uses TRBV14 with TRBJ2-7; D remains ambiguous. The germline V gene has CDR1 SGHDN and CDR2 FVKESK. V was trimmed by 8 bases and J by 4 bases, leaving 12 bases between them. The length of the CDR3 is 12 residues. CDR3 nucleotide sequence: TGTGCCAGCGGGGTAGCAATGTACGAGCAGTACTTC. It translates to CASGVAMYEQYF.

About this clonotype itself: A junction end diverges from the germline sequence, so it may reflect a read error. Here the CDR3 reads CSVPQGVMNTGAFF. The CDR3 nucleotides are TGCAGTGTGCCACAGGGGGTGATGAACACTGGAGCTTTCTTT. The gene calls are TRBV20-1 and TRBJ1-1; 8 nucleotides match TRBD1. The CDR3 loop spans 14 amino acids. Per the germline V gene, CDR1 is DFQATT and CDR2 is SNEGSKA (reference sequence).

Comment on this clonotype: With a much larger clone just one base away, this may be a read error. The chain carries TRBV27 and TRBJ1-2; possibly TRBD1 for D (6 bases). Germline V gene lookup returns CDR1 MNHEY and CDR2 SMNVEV (reference sequence). The CDR3 covers 15 residues. CDR3 region: CASGLRRQDQNGYTF. The CDR3 bases are TGTGCCAGCGGTTTACGGAGACAGGACCAAAATGGCTACACCTTC.

This clonotype was seen ten or more times. The J gene is TRBJ2-7, the V gene TRBV5-4, with 11 bases aligning to TRBD2. J lost 0 bases, V lost 3 bases, and 5 bases had no gene match. CDR3 length: 16 residues. Germline CDR1 SGHNT, CDR2 YYREEE (reference sequence). As DNA, the CDR3 is TGTGCCAGCAGCTCGAAACTAGCGGGGGCCTCCTACGAGCAGTACTTC. It is translated as CASSSKLAGASYEQYF.

The chain links TRBV5-1 to TRBJ2-5; D is possibly TRBD1 (5 bases). CDR3 length: 12 residues. V shed 5 bases and J shed 2 bases, with 7 bases lying between them. The germline V gene encodes CDR1 SGHRS and CDR2 YFSETQ. The CDR3 reads CASSRQQETQYF. The CDR3 region has the DNA TGCGCCAGCAGTCGACAGCAAGAGACCCAGTACTTC. The full variable domain, in which reference TRBV5-1 and TRBJ2-5 provide the parts outside the CDR3, is KAGVTQTPRYLIKTRGQQVTLSCSPISGHRSVSWYQQTPGQGLQFLFEYFSETQRNKGNFPGRFSGRQFSNSRSEMNVSTLELGDSALYLCASSRQQETQYFGPGTRLLVL.

The sample holds one count of this clonotype. The chain has TRBV2 and TRBJ2-4; TRBD2 matches at 8 bases. Judging by the DNA end, TRBJ2-5 fits better; the J call may be wrong. In germline, CDR1 is SNHLY, CDR2 FYNNEI. The CDR3 sequence is 16 residues long. The CDR3 DNA reads as TGTGCCAGCATCAGAGGGGACCTAGCGGGTAAAGAGACCCAGTACTTC. This codes for CASIRGDLAGKETQYF.

This clonotype was seen at least ten times. The chain's CDR3 is CSARPTSSYNEQFF. Written as DNA, the CDR3 is TGCAGTGCTAGACCGACTAGCTCCTACAATGAGCAGTTCTTC. J is TRBJ2-1 and V is TRBV20-1; D is possibly TRBD2 (6 bases). This CDR3 has 14 residues. Germline V gene data show CDR1 as DFQATT and CDR2 as SNEGSKA (reference sequence). V was trimmed by 2 bases and J by 0 bases, leaving 8 bases between them.

The rearrangement uses TRBV20-1 and TRBJ1-2; TRBD1 aligns across 9 bases. The CDR3 runs 14 residues. Germline V gene sequence: CDR1 DFQATT, CDR2 SNEGSKA (reference sequence). V lost 0 bases to trimming and J lost 8 bases; unmatched junction nucleotides: 7. CDR3 amino acids: CSARDGTGTRGYTF. As DNA, the CDR3 is TGCAGTGCTAGAGACGGGACAGGGACGCGCGGCTACACCTTC.

This clonotype was seen at least ten times. The V call is TRBV7-2, the J call TRBJ2-3, with 13 bases matching TRBD2. The junction had 7 bases not matched to a gene; V was cut back by 6 bases and J by 1 base. The CDR3 loop spans 17 amino acids. Looked up from germline, CDR1 is SGHTA and CDR2 is FQGNSA. CDR3 DNA sequence: TGTGCCAGCAGACGTGGACTAGCGGGGGCCCGCACAGATACGCAGTATTTT. It yields the protein CASRRGLAGARTDTQYF.

This clonotype was seen ten or more times. The V and J genes are TRBV7-8 and TRBJ2-1; 13 nucleotides align to TRBD2. The CDR3 loop spans 16 amino acids. J was trimmed by 6 bases and V by 1 base; bases with no gene match: 3. Germline lookup yields CDR1 SGHVS and CDR2 FQNEAQ. The CDR3 coding sequence is TGTGCCAGCAGCTTAGTGGGGACTAGCGGGATCAATGAGCAGTTCTTC. It is translated as CASSLVGTSGINEQFF.

This chain connects TRBV24-1 to TRBJ1-4; no clear D gene. This CDR3 has 14 residues. The V end was cut by 7 bases, the J end by 8 bases, with 16 bases between. Per the germline V gene, CDR1 is KGHDR and CDR2 is SFDVKD. For the CDR3, the DNA is TGTGCCACCAGCGTTAGCCCCCGATGGGAAAAACTGTTTTTT. It specifies CATSVSPRWEKLFF.

This chain links TRBV30 with TRBJ2-3; 9 nucleotides agree with TRBD1. This CDR3 is 15 amino acids long. V was pared by 3 bases and J by 6 bases, with 10 bases of the junction left unmatched. Germline CDR1 reads GTSNPN; CDR2 reads SVGIG (reference sequence). The DNA of the CDR3 is TGTGCCTGGAGGGTCGGACAGGGGACCGGGGATACGCAGTATTTT. Translated, it gives CAWRVGQGTGDTQYF.

This rearrangement joins TRBV5-1 to TRBJ1-2; D not resolved. The V gene's germline CDR1 is SGHRS and CDR2 YFSETQ. This CDR3 region has 12 residues. Deletions cut 1 base from V and 6 bases from J, with 7 bases between. The CDR3 loop is CASSLNDNGYTF. CDR3 in DNA: TGCGCCAGCAGCTTGAACGACAATGGCTACACCTTC.

Comment on this clonotype: A read error may account for a junction end that differs from germline. The rearrangement uses TRBV4-1 and TRBJ2-2; TRBD1 is a possible D gene (5 bases). Germline lookup yields CDR1 MGHRA and CDR2 YSYEKL. The CDR3 has 14 amino acids. The chain's CDR3 is CASSQAGYTGELFF. The CDR3 coding sequence is TGTGCCAGCAGCCAGGCAGGGTACACCGGGGAGCTGTTTTTT.

The sample holds one count of this clonotype. The gene calls are TRBV20-1 and TRBJ2-1; D unclear. The CDR3 has 13 amino acids. The V gene's germline CDR1 is DFQATT and CDR2 SNEGSKA (reference sequence). V shed 7 bases and J shed 1 base, with 11 bases lying between them. CDR3 nucleotide sequence: TGCAGTGTAGGCGGCCTTTCCTACAATGAGCAGTTCTTC. Translated: CSVGGLSYNEQFF.